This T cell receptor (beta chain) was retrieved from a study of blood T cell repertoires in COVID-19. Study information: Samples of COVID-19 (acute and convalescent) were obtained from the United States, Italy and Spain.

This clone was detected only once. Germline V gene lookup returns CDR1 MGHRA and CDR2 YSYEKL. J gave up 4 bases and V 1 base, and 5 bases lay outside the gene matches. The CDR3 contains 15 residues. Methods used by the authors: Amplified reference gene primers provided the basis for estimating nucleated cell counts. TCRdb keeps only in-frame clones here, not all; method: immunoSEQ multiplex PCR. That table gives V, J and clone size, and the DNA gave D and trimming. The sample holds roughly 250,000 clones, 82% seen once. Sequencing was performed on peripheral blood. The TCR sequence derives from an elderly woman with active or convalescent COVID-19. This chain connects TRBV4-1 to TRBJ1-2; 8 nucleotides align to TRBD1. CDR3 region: CASSQAPGGVYGYTF. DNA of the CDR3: TGCGCCAGCAGCCAAGCTCCAGGGGGCGTCTATGGCTACACCTTC.